Sequencing of this TCR beta chain was carried out in a study of OX40 agonist ivuxolimab in advanced cancers. The overall study: Patients took ivuxolimab, an agonistic anti-OX40 (CD134) antibody.

Peripheral blood came from all dose cohorts at three timepoints. Study-wide results and caveats: Partial responders receiving 0.1-3.0 mg/kg showed among the lowest clonal expansion. Expanded peripheral T-cell antigen specificity went undetermined.

The protocol was immunoSEQ multiplex PCR, while the TCRdb copy is restricted to in-frame clones and leaves out a portion. Of about 79,000 clones listed, around 94% are singletons. On this clone: Its antigen is unknown.

This clonotype originated in an adult with an advanced solid tumor such as melanoma, head and neck, liver or kidney cancer. This specimen was CD4+ or CD8+ T cells sorted from blood, taken in a trial of the OX40 agonist ivuxolimab.

The CDR3 region has the DNA TGTGCCAGCAGCGTCCAGCGGGAAGGAACCGGGGAGCTGTTTTTT. This codes for CASSVQREGTGELFF. The chain joins TRBV6-1 to TRBJ2-2, with 7 bases that match TRBD2. The CDR3 length is 15 residues. With 6 bases clipped from V and 5 bases from J, the junction kept 9 bases outside the gene matches. From germline, CDR1 is MNHNS and CDR2 SASEGT.